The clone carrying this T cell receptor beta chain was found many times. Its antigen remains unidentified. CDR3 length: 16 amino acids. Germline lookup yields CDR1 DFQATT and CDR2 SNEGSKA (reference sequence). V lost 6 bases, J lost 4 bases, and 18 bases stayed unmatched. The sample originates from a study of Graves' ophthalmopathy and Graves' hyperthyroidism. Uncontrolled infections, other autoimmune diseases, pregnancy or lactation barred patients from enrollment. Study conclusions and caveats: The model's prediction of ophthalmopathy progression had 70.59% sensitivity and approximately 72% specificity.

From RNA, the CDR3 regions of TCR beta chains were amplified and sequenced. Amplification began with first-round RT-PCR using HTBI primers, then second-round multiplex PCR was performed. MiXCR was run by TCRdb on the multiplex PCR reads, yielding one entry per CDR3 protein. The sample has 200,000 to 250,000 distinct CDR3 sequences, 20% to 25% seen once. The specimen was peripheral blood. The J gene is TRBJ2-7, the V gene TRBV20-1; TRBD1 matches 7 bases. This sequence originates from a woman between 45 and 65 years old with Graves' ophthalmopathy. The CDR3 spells CSATTPLTGSPYEQYF. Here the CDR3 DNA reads TGCAGTGCCACGACACCCCTGACAGGGTCCCCGTACGAGCAGTACTTC.